One and the same sample provided the 3 T cell receptor beta chains below, sequenced in a study of blood T cells in healthy people across ages (dated by TCRdb to between 2015 and 2017). Libraries were made using 5' RACE. The sample was run on an Illumina HiSeq 2500. The second PCR ran for roughly 7 to 11 cycles and used a J-beta primer mix along with a sample-barcoded 5' primer. TCRdb trimmed public reads at Q25 via fastp, called clones via MiXCR and kept in-frame beta chains. Rows are combined by CDR3 protein, so each entry shows the most common genes and DNA. This sample holds 1.4 million or so distinct CDR3 sequences; under 55% were observed only once. The ten largest make up about 3.8% of the sample. Sequenced: blood. All receptors come from a woman between 18 and 30 years old in good health.

The chain carries TRBV5-1 and TRBJ2-1; 7 bases align to TRBD2. J gave up 7 bases and V 0 bases, and 7 bases lay outside the gene matches. CDR1 is SGHRS and CDR2 is YFSETQ in the germline V gene. CDR3 length: 15 residues. In DNA form, the CDR3 reads TGCGCCAGCAGCTTGGGGGGTCTAGCGGAAAATGAGCAGTTCTTC. This encodes CASSLGGLAENEQFF.

This chain joins TRBV20-1 and TRBJ1-5; D unresolved. The ends were cut back, 0 bases at V and 0 bases at J, with 15 bases in the middle. Germline CDR1 is DFQATT and CDR2 is SNEGSKA (reference sequence). The CDR3 loop spans 17 amino acids. The CDR3 DNA reads as TGCAGTGCTAGAGATCGCGGACGGAGAAATAGCAATCAGCCCCAGCATTTT. Its translation is CSARDRGRRNSNQPQHF.

This clonotype was seen repeatedly, ten times or more. This chain links TRBV4-1 with TRBJ2-1; D remains unclear. With 1 base removed from V and 4 bases from J, the gap between germline ends came to 5 bases. The CDR3 spans 13 residues. The germline V gene encodes CDR1 MGHRA and CDR2 YSYEKL. CDR3 DNA: TGCGCCAGCAGCCAAGTGCCGTACAATGAGCAGTTCTTC. As protein: CASSQVPYNEQFF.